This note documents a single T cell receptor (beta chain) sequence. Its antigen is not identified. Time point in this sample: patch test 1, 2 weeks after DPC sensitization. Treatment: therapeutic diphenylcyclopropenone sensitization with weekly scalp DPC. Researchers extracted total RNA from unfractionated whole blood. Those who donated were patients with alopecia, 18 to 70 years of age, and suitable for DPC. V lost 8 bases and J lost 3, with 16 bases in between. Germline lookup yields CDR1 MNHEY and CDR2 SMNVEV (reference sequence). There are 14 residues in the CDR3. This specimen comes from a study of human T cells and chemical hapten exposure. Study-level points and caveats: PT1 expanded TCR counts and patch test score correlated positively.

MiXCR, applied by TCRdb to the RACE reads, yields one record per CDR3 protein. Of 50,000 or so distinct CDR3 sequences in the sample, 8% to 13% were seen once. Material: whole blood, obtained in connection with sensitization to the hapten diphenylcyclopropenone (DPC). The receptor comes from a woman aged 40-49 years with alopecia areata. Some clones in this sample may be carry-over from other donors' samples. This rearrangement joins TRBV27 to TRBJ1-1; TRBD1 is a possible D gene (5 bases). DNA of the CDR3: TGTGCCAGCCATCCTCTGGGGCAATACACTGAAGCTTTCTTT. Encoded protein: CASHPLGQYTEAFF.